Following are 18 T cell receptor beta chains from one sample sequenced in a study of cytomegalovirus exposure and HLA in healthy donors. PCR employed 60 Vbeta and 13 Jbeta primers. The assay was immunoSEQ multiplex PCR, and TCRdb's table has in-frame clones only and misses some. Of 250,000 or so clones listed, over 65% are singletons. The sequenced sample was PBMCs. These receptors were taken from a human donor in good health.

As to this clone: The junction departs from germline at one end; a sequencing error may be responsible. The rearrangement joins TRBV7-9 to TRBJ2-4, with 8 bases identical to TRBD2. The CDR3 contains 18 residues. Germline values: CDR1 SEHNR, CDR2 FQNEAQ (reference sequence). The CDR3 spells CSSSPGTRLSLAKNIQYF. CDR3 DNA: TGTTCCAGCAGCCCTGGGACTAGATTATCACTAGCCAAAAACATTCAGTACTTC. The variable domain in full, completed from reference TRBV7-9 and TRBJ2-4, reads DTGVSQNPRHKITKRGQNVTFRCDPISEHNRLYWYRQTLGQGPEFLTYFQNEAQLEKSRLLSDRFSAERPKGSFSTLEIQRTEQGDSAMYLCSSSPGTRLSLAKNIQYFGAGTRLSVL.

The chain combines TRBV4-1 with TRBJ2-7; the D gene is possibly TRBD2 (6 bases). V lost 1 base to trimming and J lost 6 bases, with 10 bases between them. Germline V CDR1 and CDR2: MGHRA, YSYEKL. The CDR3 sequence is 13 residues long. The CDR3 loop is CASSQGEVGEQYF. The CDR3 coding sequence is TGCGCCAGCAGCCAAGGGGAGGTTGGCGAGCAGTACTTC.

The CDR3, as DNA: TGCGCCAGCAGGGGGGGACAGGGCCCTCCTTGGGAGCAGTACTTC. The encoded protein is CASRGGQGPPWEQYF. This chain uses TRBV4-1 with TRBJ2-7; TRBD1 agrees at 9 bases. J lost 7 bases, V lost 6 bases, and 13 bases had no gene match. In germline, CDR1 is MGHRA, CDR2 YSYEKL. The CDR3 consists of 15 residues.

V usage is TRBV4-1 and J usage is TRBJ1-1, with a weak D call TRBD1 (5 bases). This CDR3 is 20 amino acids long. Trimming took off 1 base at V and 0 bases at J, with 24 bases between the two ends. The germline gives CDR1 MGHRA, CDR2 YSYEKL. CDR3 in DNA: TGCGCCAGCAGCCAAGGCCTCCGAGACAGCGTTAGCCGAATGAACACTGAAGCTTTCTTT. This encodes CASSQGLRDSVSRMNTEAFF.

The gene calls are TRBV2 and TRBJ2-1; D perhaps matches TRBD1 (6 bases). The germline V gene has CDR1 SNHLY and CDR2 FYNNEI. The CDR3 runs to 14 residues. The V end lost 6 bases, the J end lost 8 bases, and 17 bases lay between the germline ends. In DNA, the CDR3 is TGTGCCAGCAGGGGCGGTGTACAGGGTCATGAGCAGTTCTTC. Amino acid sequence: CASRGGVQGHEQFF.

Only one count was recorded for this clone. This rearrangement joins TRBV6-1 to TRBJ2-7, with 8 bases lining up with TRBD1. Trimming at V came to 3 bases and at J to 5 bases, leaving 0 bases not matched to a gene. The germline gives CDR1 MNHNS, CDR2 SASEGT. The CDR3 is 12 residues long. The CDR3 bases are TGTGCCAGCAGTGAGGACAGGGACGAGCAGTACTTC. It yields the protein CASSEDRDEQYF.

The chain is built from TRBV27 and TRBJ2-7; 7 bases agree with TRBD1. CDR3 length: 15 residues. CDR1 is MNHEY, CDR2 SMNVEV, per germline (reference sequence). V lost 5 bases and J lost 7; bases outside the gene matches: 14. This CDR3 reads CASSPTPGGVREQYF. The CDR3 DNA is TGTGCCAGCAGTCCGACCCCAGGGGGAGTGCGGGAGCAGTACTTC.

The chain carries TRBV28 and TRBJ2-3; 8 nucleotides agree with TRBD2. From germline, CDR1 is MDHEN and CDR2 SYDVKM. The ends lost 5 bases at V and 0 bases at J; junction bases unmatched: 10. The CDR3 has 17 residues. CDR3 loop: CASSTPGGGSSTDTQYF. The CDR3 DNA follows: TGTGCCAGCAGTACCCCCGGGGGGGGGTCTAGCACAGATACGCAGTATTTT.

The chain combines TRBV25-1 with TRBJ1-3; 7 positions match TRBD1. With V trimmed by 6 bases and J by 0 bases, 14 bases remained unmatched. CDR1 and CDR2 (germline): MGHDK, SYGVNS. The CDR3 contains 18 residues. The CDR3 bases are TGTGCCAGCAGCCCACCCGGGACAGTAATAAGCTCTGGAAACACCATATATTTT. Translating gives CASSPPGTVISSGNTIYF.

This clone has just one count. V usage is TRBV6-1 and J usage is TRBJ1-5, with no clear D. Between the trimmed V and J ends, which lost 1 base and 0 bases, there was a span of 13 bases. Germline CDR1 MNHNS, CDR2 SASEGT. The CDR3 has 17 amino acids. CDR3 loop: CASSEGLRVYSNQPQHF. CDR3 sequence (DNA): TGTGCCAGCAGTGAAGGACTAAGGGTCTATAGCAATCAGCCCCAGCATTTT.

The chain recombines TRBV5-4 with TRBJ1-1; D is perhaps TRBD1 (5 bases). The CDR3 is 14 residues long. Trimming pared 2 bases from V and 7 bases from J, leaving 15 bases between. Germline V CDR1 and CDR2: SGHNT, YYREEE (reference sequence). CDR3 coding DNA: TGTGCCAGCAGCTTCCCCGGGGGGACGAGTGAAGCTTTCTTT. Translated, it gives CASSFPGGTSEAFF.

This chain connects TRBV4-2 to TRBJ1-5, with D perhaps matching TRBD1 (5 bases). CDR1 and CDR2 from the germline V gene are LGHNA and YNFKEQ. The CDR3 is 18 amino acids. Trimming pared 4 bases from V and 0 bases from J, leaving 19 bases between. CDR3 DNA sequence: TGTGCCAGCAGCCCAGGGAACCCTCTCCGGGCTAGCAATCAGCCCCAGCATTTT. It is translated as CASSPGNPLRASNQPQHF.

This clone was picked up one time. The chain employs TRBV7-6 and TRBJ2-1; maybe TRBD2 (6 bases). The CDR3 length is 16 residues. From germline, CDR1 is SGHVS and CDR2 FNYEAQ. Trimming removed 1 base from V and 7 bases from J, with 17 bases in between. CDR3: CASSLGLGGTTNEQFF. The CDR3 nucleotides read TGTGCCAGCAGCTTAGGGCTCGGGGGAACGACAAATGAGCAGTTCTTC. The full variable domain, in which reference TRBV7-6 and TRBJ2-1 provide the parts outside the CDR3, is GAGVSQSPRYKVTKRGQDVALRCDPISGHVSLYWYRQALGQGPEFLTYFNYEAQQDKSGLPNDRFSAERPEGSISTLTIQRTEQRDSAMYRCASSLGLGGTTNEQFFGPGTRLTVL.

The V and J genes are TRBV25-1 and TRBJ2-7; TRBD1 is a possible D gene (6 bases). The V and J ends lost 5 bases and 6 bases respectively, with 17 bases between them. CDR1 and CDR2 from the germline V gene are MGHDK and SYGVNS. The CDR3 is 14 residues long. The CDR3 loop is CASSPEWTETEQYF. The CDR3 DNA reads TGTGCCAGCAGTCCCGAGTGGACAGAAACCGAGCAGTACTTC.

Remarks on this clone: The identical CDR3 is also encoded by other nucleotide sequences in the sample. This chain connects TRBV14 to TRBJ2-5, with D unresolved. The CDR3 is 13 amino acids. V lost 0 bases and J 5 bases, leaving 7 bases between the germline ends. The germline V gene has CDR1 SGHDN and CDR2 FVKESK. The CDR3 loop is CASSQDLRETQYF. The CDR3 nucleotides are TGTGCCAGCAGCCAAGATCTTCGGGAGACCCAGTACTTC.

The chain recombines TRBV6-5 with TRBJ1-2, with D possibly being TRBD1 (5 bases). V lost 6 bases, J lost 8 bases, and 16 bases lay in between. The CDR3 spans 13 residues. The V gene's germline CDR1 is MNHEY and CDR2 SVGAGI. This CDR3 is CASSNPGGPGYTF. Here the CDR3 DNA reads TGTGCCAGCAGCAACCCGGGGGGACCAGGCTACACCTTC.

This chain uses TRBV5-6 with TRBJ2-7, with 12 positions matching TRBD2. The V gene's germline CDR1 is SGHDT and CDR2 YYEEEE. This CDR3 has 16 amino acids. The J segment lost 6 bases and the V segment lost 2 bases, leaving 9 bases of the junction unmatched. CDR3 in amino acids: CASSLARLAGVFEQYF. The CDR3 coding sequence is TGTGCCAGCAGCTTAGCCCGACTAGCGGGAGTTTTCGAGCAGTACTTC. Supplemented by reference TRBV5-6 and TRBJ2-7, the full variable domain reads DAGVTQSPTHLIKTRGQQVTLRCSPKSGHDTVSWYQQALGQGPQFIFQYYEEEERQRGNFPDRFSGHQFPNYSSELNVNALLLGDSALYLCASSLARLAGVFEQYFGPGTRLTVT.

The chain couples TRBV6-6 to TRBJ2-7; 8 positions agree with TRBD2. The CDR3 has 13 residues. Germline CDR1 and CDR2: MNHNY and SVGAGI (reference sequence). J lost 7 bases, V lost 7 bases, and 9 bases had no gene match. The CDR3 bases are TGTGCCAGCACTCAGAGCCGGGAGGGGGAGCAGTACTTC. Its translation: CASTQSREGEQYF.